The T cell receptor beta chain described here comes from a study of CD4 T cells in relation to SARS-CoV-2 and coronaviruses. About the study: ViraFEST: roughly 9-day antigen culture of PBMCs, then TCR beta CDR3 sequencing. Study-level points and caveats: SARS-CoV-2-driven expansion was significantly weaker in crossreactive than monoreactive clones. No donor gave both pre-pandemic and post-infection samples.

The assay was immunoSEQ multiplex PCR, and TCRdb's table has in-frame clones only and misses some. Of approximately 25,000 clones detected, over 65% appear once; the ten largest clones hold 21%. The length of the CDR3 is 16 residues. The germline V gene has CDR1 LNHDA and CDR2 SQIVND (reference sequence). The V segment lost 7 bases and the J segment 0 bases; nucleotides outside the gene matches: 7. CD4+ T cells from unexposed donors were obtained before the COVID-19 pandemic (2011-2018). After ten to eleven days of culture, CD4+ T cells were isolated. This clone was seen more than once but under ten times. Its antigen is currently unknown.

The chain couples TRBV19 to TRBJ1-5, with 9 bases lining up with TRBD1. Input material: CD4+ T cells from PBMCs, cultured in vitro. This receptor was identified in a human donor in good health. Here the CDR3 DNA reads TGTGCCAGTACCCCCGGGACAGGGTATAGCAATCAGCCCCAGCATTTT. Amino acids: CASTPGTGYSNQPQHF.